This is a list of T cell receptor beta chains from one sample in a study of blood T cell repertoires in COVID-19. The assay was immunoSEQ multiplex PCR, and TCRdb's table has in-frame clones only and misses some. Among about 100,000 clones listed, 70% to 90% were seen once. Sequencing was done on a sample of peripheral blood. All receptors come from a man aged 50-59 years with active COVID-19. Both conserved end residues are trimmed from each CDR3.

TRBV7-9	TRBJ2-1	ASSSGSPTYNEQF
TRBV7-2	TRBJ2-5	ASRRTSQETQY
TRBV5-6	TRBJ2-7	ASSRTTGQYSYEQY
TRBV5-6	TRBJ2-2	ASSLVVSGGELF
TRBV5-1	TRBJ2-5	ASSLDSQETQY
TRBV12-3/TRBV12-4	TRBJ2-1	ASSLTSGDEQF
TRBV5-4	TRBJ1-2	ASSFPDRYYGYT
TRBV6-5	TRBJ2-7	ASSYLRSSYEQY
TRBV7-9	TRBJ2-2	ASSRTGDTGELF
TRBV5-4	TRBJ1-2	ASSLGFTFQNYGYT
TRBV2	TRBJ2-2	ASSERGRNAGELF
TRBV15	TRBJ2-1	ATSVGGGIGEQF
TRBV4-1	TRBJ1-5	ASSHSSRDRDSYSNQPQH
TRBV10-1	TRBJ2-4	ASSRVLLLRGAKNIQY
TRBV7-2	TRBJ1-2	ASSLESLQPRD
TRBV3-1/TRBV3-2	TRBJ2-2	ASSQDLPGTGELF
TRBV30	TRBJ2-3	AWTGVATDTQY
TRBV2	TRBJ2-1	ASSETGSGGTSYNEQF
TRBV6-5	TRBJ1-2	ATVEGTNYGYT
TRBV4-2	TRBJ1-3	ASSQERGNTIY
TRBV6-5	TRBJ2-1	ASSYEAGRVNEQF
TRBV19	TRBJ1-3	ASSIVRGLGNTIY
TRBV4-1	TRBJ2-6	ASSHLGQVVVAGANVLT
TRBV5-4	TRBJ2-7	ASSLRGGGSEQY
TRBV3-1/TRBV3-2	TRBJ2-1	ASSQEMGGGNEQF
TRBV7-3	TRBJ2-1	ASSPDFSEQF
TRBV5-1	TRBJ1-4	ASSLEGGLEKLF
TRBV4-2	TRBJ2-7	ASSPRGLAGGSYEQY
TRBV30	TRBJ1-5	AWNAGDSNQPQH